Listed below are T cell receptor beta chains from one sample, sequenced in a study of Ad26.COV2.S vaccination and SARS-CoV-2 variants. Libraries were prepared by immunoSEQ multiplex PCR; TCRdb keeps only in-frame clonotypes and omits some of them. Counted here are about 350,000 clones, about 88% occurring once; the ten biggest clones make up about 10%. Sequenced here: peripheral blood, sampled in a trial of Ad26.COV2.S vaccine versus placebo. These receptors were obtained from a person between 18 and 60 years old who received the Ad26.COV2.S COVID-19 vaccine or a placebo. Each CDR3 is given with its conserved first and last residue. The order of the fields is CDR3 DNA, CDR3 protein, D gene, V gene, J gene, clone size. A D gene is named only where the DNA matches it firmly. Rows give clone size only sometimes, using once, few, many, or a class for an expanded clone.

TGTGCCAGCGGTTCCGGGACAGTGAACACCGGGGAGCTGTTTTTT	CASGSGTVNTGELFF	TRBD1	TRBV27	TRBJ2-2	NA
TGTGCCATCAAAAGGACTAGCGGGGGACCAGATACGCAGTATTTT	CAIKRTSGGPDTQYF	TRBD2	TRBV10-3	TRBJ2-3	NA
TGCGCCAGCAGCGGACTTTTGGGTACTGAAGCTTTCTTT	CASSGLLGTEAFF	NA	TRBV5-1	TRBJ1-1	once
TGTGCCAGCCACCTTGGGACTAGCGGGTACAATGAGCAGTTCTTC	CASHLGTSGYNEQFF	TRBD2	TRBV5-4	TRBJ2-1	NA
TGTGCCATCAGTGCCACTTCAGGACAGGGGAAGACCCAGTACTTC	CAISATSGQGKTQYF	TRBD1	TRBV10-3	TRBJ2-5	NA
TGTGCCGGGGCTAGCGGGAGGATTGGGGACTACGAGCAGTACTTC	CAGASGRIGDYEQYF	TRBD2	TRBV6-5	TRBJ2-7	NA
TGTGCCACCAGCAGACGACAGGGTTACGAGCAGTACTTC	CATSRRQGYEQYF	TRBD1	TRBV15	TRBJ2-7	NA
TGTGCCAGCAGTTACACGGACAGGGTTAATTCACCCCTCCACTTT	CASSYTDRVNSPLHF	TRBD1	TRBV6-5	TRBJ1-6	NA
TGTGCCAGCAGCCCGAGAGGGACCGACGAGCAGTACTTC	CASSPRGTDEQYF	NA	TRBV11-3	TRBJ2-7	few
TGTGCCAGCAGCAAGACTAGGCTCAATGAGCAGTTCTTC	CASSKTRLNEQFF	NA	TRBV11-3	TRBJ2-1	NA
TGCGCCAGCAGCTGGACAGGGAATAGCAATCAGCCCCAGCATTTT	CASSWTGNSNQPQHF	TRBD1	TRBV4-1	TRBJ1-5	NA
TGTGCCAGCAGCGTTGCCGGGGGCTCCACAGATACGCAGTATTTT	CASSVAGGSTDTQYF	NA	TRBV9	TRBJ2-3	NA
TGTGCCAGCAGCCCGGGACAGGGGGCGGATGAAAGGTCTGAAGCTTTCTTT	CASSPGQGADERSEAFF	TRBD1	TRBV7-9	TRBJ1-1	NA
TGCGCCAGCAGCCAGACGACTCTAGCGGGGGATTACGAGCAGTACTTC	CASSQTTLAGDYEQYF	TRBD2	TRBV5-1	TRBJ2-7	NA
TGTGCCAGCAGTGGGCGACAGGGCGAATACAATGAGCAGTTCTTC	CASSGRQGEYNEQFF	TRBD1	TRBV2	TRBJ2-1	NA
TGTGCCAGCAGTCCGCAACTGGGACTAGCCGGCGAGCAGTACTTC	CASSPQLGLAGEQYF	TRBD2	TRBV27	TRBJ2-7	NA
TGTGCCAGCCGAGCGGGCCCACCCTACGAGCAGTACTTC	CASRAGPPYEQYF	NA	TRBV12-3/TRBV12-4	TRBJ2-7	NA
TGTGCCAGCAGCCAGACTGGGAACACTGAAGCTTTCTTT	CASSQTGNTEAFF	NA	TRBV6-5	TRBJ1-1	NA
TGTGCCAGCAGCTTCTATCAGGGGGCCCCCTACGAGCAGTACTTC	CASSFYQGAPYEQYF	TRBD1	TRBV28	TRBJ2-7	NA
TGCGCCAGCAGCCAAGATCATCACTTGAACACCGGGGAGCTGTTTTTT	CASSQDHHLNTGELFF	NA	TRBV4-3	TRBJ2-2	NA